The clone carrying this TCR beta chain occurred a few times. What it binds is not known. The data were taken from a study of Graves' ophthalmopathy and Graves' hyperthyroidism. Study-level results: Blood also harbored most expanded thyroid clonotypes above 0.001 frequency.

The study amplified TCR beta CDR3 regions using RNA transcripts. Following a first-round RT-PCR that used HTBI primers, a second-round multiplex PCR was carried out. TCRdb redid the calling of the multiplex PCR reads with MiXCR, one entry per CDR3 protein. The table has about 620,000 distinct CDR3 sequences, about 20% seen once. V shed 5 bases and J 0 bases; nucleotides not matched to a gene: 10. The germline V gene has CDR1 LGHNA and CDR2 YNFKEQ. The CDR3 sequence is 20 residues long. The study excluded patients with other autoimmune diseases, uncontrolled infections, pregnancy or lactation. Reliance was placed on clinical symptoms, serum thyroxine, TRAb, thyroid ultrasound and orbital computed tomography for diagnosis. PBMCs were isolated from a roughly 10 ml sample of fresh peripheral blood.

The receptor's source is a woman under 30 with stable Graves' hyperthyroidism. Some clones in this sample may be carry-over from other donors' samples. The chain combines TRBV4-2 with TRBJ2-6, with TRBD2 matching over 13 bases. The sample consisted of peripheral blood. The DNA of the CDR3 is TGTGCCAGCAGCAAACCCGGGACTAGCGGGGCCAACTCTGGGGCCAACGTCCTGACTTTC. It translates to CASSKPGTSGANSGANVLTF.